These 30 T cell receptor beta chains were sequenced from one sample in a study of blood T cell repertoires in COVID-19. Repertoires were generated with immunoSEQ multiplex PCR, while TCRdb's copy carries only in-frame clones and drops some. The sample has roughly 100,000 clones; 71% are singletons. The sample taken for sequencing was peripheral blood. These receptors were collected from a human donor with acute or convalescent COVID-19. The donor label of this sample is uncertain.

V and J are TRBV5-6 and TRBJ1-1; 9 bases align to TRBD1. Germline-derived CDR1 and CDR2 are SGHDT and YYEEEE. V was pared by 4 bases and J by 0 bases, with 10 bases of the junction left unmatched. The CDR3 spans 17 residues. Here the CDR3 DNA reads TGTGCCAGCAGCCAAATAGGGACAGGGTACATGAACACTGAAGCTTTCTTT. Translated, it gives CASSQIGTGYMNTEAFF.

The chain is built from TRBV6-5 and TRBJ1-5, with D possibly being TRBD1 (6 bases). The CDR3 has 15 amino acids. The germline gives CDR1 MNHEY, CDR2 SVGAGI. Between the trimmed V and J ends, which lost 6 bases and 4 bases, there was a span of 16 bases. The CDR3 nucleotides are TGTGCCAGCAGCCGCGCAGGGGAAAGGAATCAGCCCCAGCATTTT. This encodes CASSRAGERNQPQHF.

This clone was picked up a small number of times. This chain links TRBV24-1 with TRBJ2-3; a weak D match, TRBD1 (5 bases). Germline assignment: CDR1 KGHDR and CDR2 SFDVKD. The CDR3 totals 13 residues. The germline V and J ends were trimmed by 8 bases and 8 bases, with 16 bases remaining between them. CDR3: CATTGQFSSTQYF. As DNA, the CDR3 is TGTGCCACCACAGGGCAGTTCTCAAGTACGCAGTATTTT.

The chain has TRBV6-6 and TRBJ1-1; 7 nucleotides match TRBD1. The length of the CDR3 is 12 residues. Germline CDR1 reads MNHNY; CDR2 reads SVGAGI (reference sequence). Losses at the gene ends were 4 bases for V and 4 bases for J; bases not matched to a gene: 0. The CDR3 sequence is CASSSGGTEAFF. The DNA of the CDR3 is TGTGCCAGCAGTTCAGGGGGCACTGAAGCTTTCTTT.

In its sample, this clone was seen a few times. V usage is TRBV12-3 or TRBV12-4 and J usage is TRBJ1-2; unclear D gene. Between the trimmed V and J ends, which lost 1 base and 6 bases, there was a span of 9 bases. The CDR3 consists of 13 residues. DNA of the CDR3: TGTGCCAGCAGTTTAGACAGAAATCATGGCTACACCTTC. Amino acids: CASSLDRNHGYTF.

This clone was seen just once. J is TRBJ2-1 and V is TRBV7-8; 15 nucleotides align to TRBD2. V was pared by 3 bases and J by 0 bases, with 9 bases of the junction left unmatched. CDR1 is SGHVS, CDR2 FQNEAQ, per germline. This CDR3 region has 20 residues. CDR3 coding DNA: TGTGCCAGCAGCTTTAGAGGTGGACTAGCGGGGGGGAGCTCCTACAATGAGCAGTTCTTC. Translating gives CASSFRGGLAGGSSYNEQFF.

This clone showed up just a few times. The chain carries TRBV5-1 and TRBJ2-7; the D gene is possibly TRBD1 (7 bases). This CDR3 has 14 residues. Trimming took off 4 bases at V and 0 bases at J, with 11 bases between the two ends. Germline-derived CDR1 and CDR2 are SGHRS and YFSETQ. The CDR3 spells CASSAGQLSYEQYF. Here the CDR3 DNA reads TGCGCCAGCAGCGCGGGACAGCTCTCCTACGAGCAGTACTTC.

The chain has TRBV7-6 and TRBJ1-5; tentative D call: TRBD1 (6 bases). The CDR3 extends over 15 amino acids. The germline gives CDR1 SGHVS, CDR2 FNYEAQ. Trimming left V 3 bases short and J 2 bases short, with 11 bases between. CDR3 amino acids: CASSLLPGGNQPQHF. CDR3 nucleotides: TGTGCCAGCAGCTTGCTCCCAGGGGGCAATCAGCCCCAGCATTTT.

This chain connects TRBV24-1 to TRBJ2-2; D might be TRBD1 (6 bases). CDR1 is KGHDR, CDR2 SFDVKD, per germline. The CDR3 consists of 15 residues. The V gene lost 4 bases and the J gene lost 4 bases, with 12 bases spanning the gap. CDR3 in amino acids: CATSDHRQVTGELFF. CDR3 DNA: TGTGCCACCAGTGACCATCGACAGGTCACCGGGGAGCTGTTTTTT.

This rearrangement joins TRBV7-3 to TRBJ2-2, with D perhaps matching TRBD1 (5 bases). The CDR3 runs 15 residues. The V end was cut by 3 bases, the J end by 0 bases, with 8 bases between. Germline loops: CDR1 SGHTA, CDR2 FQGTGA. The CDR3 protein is CASSFAGTNTGELFF. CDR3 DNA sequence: TGTGCCAGCAGCTTCGCAGGGACGAACACCGGGGAGCTGTTTTTT. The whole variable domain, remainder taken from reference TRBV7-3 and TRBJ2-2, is GAGVSQTPSNKVTEKGKYVELRCDPISGHTALYWYRQSLGQGPEFLIYFQGTGAADDSGLPNDRFFAVRPEGSVSTLKIQRTERGDSAVYLCASSFAGTNTGELFFGEGSRLTVL.

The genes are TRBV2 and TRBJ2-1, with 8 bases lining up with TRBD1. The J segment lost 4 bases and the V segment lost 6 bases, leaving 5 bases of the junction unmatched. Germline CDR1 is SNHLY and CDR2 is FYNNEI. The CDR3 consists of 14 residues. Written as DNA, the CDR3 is TGTGCCAGCAGCCGGACAGGGCTATACAATGAGCAGTTCTTC. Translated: CASSRTGLYNEQFF.

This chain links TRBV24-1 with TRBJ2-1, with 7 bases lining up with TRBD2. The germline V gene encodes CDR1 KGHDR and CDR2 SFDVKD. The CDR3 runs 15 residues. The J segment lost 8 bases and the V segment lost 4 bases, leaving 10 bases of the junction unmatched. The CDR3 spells CATSDRKGSGDEQFF. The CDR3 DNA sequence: TGTGCCACCAGTGACCGGAAGGGGAGCGGGGATGAGCAGTTCTTC.

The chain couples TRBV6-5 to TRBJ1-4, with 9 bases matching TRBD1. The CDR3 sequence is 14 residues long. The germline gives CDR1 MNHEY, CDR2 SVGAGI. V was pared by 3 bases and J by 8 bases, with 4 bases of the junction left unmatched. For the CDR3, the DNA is TGTGCCAGCAGTTATGACAGGGGGAAAGAAAAACTGTTTTTT. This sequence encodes CASSYDRGKEKLFF.

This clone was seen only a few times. Here the CDR3 DNA reads TGCGCCAGCAGACGGACAGGGGATTATAATTCACCCCTCCACTTT. This sequence encodes CASRRTGDYNSPLHF. This chain connects TRBV5-1 to TRBJ1-6, with TRBD1 matching 9 bases. After removal of 5 bases from V and 4 bases from J, the junction contained 4 bases not matched to a gene. This CDR3 is 15 amino acids long. The germline V gene has CDR1 SGHRS and CDR2 YFSETQ.

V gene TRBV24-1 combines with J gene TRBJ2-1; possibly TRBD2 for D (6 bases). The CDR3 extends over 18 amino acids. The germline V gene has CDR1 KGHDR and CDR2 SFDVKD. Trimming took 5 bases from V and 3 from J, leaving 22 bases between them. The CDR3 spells CATSGILGTPVDYNEQFF. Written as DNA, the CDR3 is TGTGCCACCAGTGGAATTTTGGGGACTCCGGTTGACTACAATGAGCAGTTCTTC.

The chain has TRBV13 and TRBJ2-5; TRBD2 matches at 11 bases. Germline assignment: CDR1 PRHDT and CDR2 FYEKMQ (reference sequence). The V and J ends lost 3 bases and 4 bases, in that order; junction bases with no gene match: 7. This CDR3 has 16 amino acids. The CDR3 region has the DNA TGTGCCAGCAGCTTTAGCCCTGGACTAGCGGGAGAGACCCAGTACTTC. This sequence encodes CASSFSPGLAGETQYF.

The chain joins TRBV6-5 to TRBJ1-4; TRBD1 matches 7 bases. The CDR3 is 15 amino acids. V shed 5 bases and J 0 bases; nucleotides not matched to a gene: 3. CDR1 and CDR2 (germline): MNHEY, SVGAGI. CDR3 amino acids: CASSRQGATNEKLFF. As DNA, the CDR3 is TGTGCCAGCAGTAGACAGGGTGCAACTAATGAAAAACTGTTTTTT.

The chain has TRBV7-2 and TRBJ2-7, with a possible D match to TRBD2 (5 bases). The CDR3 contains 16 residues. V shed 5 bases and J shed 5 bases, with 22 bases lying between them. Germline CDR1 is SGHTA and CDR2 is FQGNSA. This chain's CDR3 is CASSPITGIPGNEQYF. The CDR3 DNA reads TGTGCCAGCAGCCCAATTACGGGGATACCAGGCAACGAGCAGTACTTC.

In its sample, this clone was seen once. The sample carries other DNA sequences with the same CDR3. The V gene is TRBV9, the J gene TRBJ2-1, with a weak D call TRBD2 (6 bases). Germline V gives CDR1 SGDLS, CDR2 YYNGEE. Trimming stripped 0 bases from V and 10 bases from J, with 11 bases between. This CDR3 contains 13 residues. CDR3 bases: TGTGCCAGCAGCGTAGGGGGTGGAGGGGAGCAGTTCTTC. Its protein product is CASSVGGGGEQFF.

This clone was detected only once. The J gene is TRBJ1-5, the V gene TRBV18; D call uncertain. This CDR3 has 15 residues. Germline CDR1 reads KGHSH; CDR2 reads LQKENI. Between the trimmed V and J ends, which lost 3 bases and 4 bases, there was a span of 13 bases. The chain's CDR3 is CASSPASGFNQPQHF. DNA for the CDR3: TGTGCCAGCTCACCCGCTTCGGGGTTTAATCAGCCCCAGCATTTT. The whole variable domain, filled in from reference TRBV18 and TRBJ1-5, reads NAGVMQNPRHLVRRRGQEARLRCSPMKGHSHVYWYRQLPEEGLKFMVYLQKENIIDESGMPKERFSAEFPKEGPSILRIQQVVRGDSAAYFCASSPASGFNQPQHFGDGTRLSIL.

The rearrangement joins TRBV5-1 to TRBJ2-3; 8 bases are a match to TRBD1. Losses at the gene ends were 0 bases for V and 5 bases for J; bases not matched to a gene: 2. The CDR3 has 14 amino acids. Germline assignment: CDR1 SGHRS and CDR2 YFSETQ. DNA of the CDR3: TGCGCCAGCAGCTTGGCAACAGGGGGAGATACGCAGTATTTT. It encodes CASSLATGGDTQYF.

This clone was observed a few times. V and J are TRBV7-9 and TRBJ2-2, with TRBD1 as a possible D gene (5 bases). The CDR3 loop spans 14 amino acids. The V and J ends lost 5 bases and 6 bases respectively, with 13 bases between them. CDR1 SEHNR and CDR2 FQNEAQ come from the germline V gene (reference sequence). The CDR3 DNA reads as TGTGCCAGCAGCCCCCAGGGCGGACCCGGGGAGCTGTTTTTT. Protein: CASSPQGGPGELFF.

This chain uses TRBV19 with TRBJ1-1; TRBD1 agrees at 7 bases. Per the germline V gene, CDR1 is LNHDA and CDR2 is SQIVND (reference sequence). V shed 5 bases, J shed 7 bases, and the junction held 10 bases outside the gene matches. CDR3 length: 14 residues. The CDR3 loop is CASSPGQERSEAFF. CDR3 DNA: TGTGCCAGTAGTCCAGGACAGGAAAGGAGTGAAGCTTTCTTT.

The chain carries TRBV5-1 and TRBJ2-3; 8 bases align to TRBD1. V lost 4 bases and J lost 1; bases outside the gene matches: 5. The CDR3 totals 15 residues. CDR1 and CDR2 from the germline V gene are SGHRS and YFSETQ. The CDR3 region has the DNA TGCGCCAGCAGCCCGGGACAGGCTGGCACAGATACGCAGTATTTT. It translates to CASSPGQAGTDTQYF.

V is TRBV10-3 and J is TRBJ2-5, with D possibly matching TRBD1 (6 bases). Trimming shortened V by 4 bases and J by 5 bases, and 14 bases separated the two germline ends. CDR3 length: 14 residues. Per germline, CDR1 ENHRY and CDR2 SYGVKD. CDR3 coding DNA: TGTGCCATCAGTGCAACAGGGCCCAGGGAGACCCAGTACTTC. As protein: CAISATGPRETQYF.

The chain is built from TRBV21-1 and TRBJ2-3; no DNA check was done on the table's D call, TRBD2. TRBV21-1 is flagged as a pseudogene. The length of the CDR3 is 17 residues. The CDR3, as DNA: TGTGCCAGCAGCACACAACCGGGACTAGCTATGGCGGATACGCAGTATTTT. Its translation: CASSTQPGLAMADTQYF.

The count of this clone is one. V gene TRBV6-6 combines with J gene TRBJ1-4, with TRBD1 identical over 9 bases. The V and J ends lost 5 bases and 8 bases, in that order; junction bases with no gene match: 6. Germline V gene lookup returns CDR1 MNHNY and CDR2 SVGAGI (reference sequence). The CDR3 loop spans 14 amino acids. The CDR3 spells CASSQPTGGEKLFF. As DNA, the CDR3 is TGTGCCAGCAGTCAACCTACAGGGGGCGAAAAACTGTTTTTT.

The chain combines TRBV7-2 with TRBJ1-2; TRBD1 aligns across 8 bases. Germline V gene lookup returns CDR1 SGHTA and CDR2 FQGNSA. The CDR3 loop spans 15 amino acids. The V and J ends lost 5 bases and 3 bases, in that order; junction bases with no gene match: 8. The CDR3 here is CASSPPGQGYYGYTF. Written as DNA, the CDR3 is TGTGCCAGCAGCCCCCCCGGACAGGGATACTATGGCTACACCTTC.

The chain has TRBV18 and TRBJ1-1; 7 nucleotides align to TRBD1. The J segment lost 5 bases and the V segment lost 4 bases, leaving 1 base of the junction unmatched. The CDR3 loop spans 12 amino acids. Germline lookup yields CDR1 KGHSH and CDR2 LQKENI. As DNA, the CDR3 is TGTGCCAGCTCACAGGGGGCGACTGAAGCTTTCTTT. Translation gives CASSQGATEAFF. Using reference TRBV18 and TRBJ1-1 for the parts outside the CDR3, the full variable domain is NAGVMQNPRHLVRRRGQEARLRCSPMKGHSHVYWYRQLPEEGLKFMVYLQKENIIDESGMPKERFSAEFPKEGPSILRIQQVVRGDSAAYFCASSQGATEAFFGQGTRLTVV.

The CDR3 nucleotides read TGCAGTGCTAGTTACAGGGCAACTAATGAAAAACTGTTTTTT. It encodes CSASYRATNEKLFF. The J gene is TRBJ1-4, the V gene TRBV20-1, with a weak D call TRBD1 (6 bases). The ends were cut back, 3 bases at V and 0 bases at J, with 8 bases in the middle. The CDR3 runs 14 residues. Germline V gives CDR1 DFQATT, CDR2 SNEGSKA (reference sequence).